Shown below are 21 T cell receptor beta chains from a single sample sequenced in a study of T cells after yellow fever vaccination. TCRdb fed the 5' RACE reads into MiXCR, producing one record per CDR3 protein. The sample comprises roughly 62,000 distinct CDR3 sequences, approximately 7.7% of which are singletons, and 40% rests with the top ten. The material was CD8+ T cells sorted from PBMCs, obtained on the day of the first yellow fever vaccination. These receptors originate from a man between 18 and 29 years old who received the YFV17D yellow fever vaccine.

This clonotype was recorded once. This chain links TRBV14 with TRBJ2-1; possibly TRBD1 for D (5 bases). The germline V and J ends were trimmed by 4 bases and 0 bases, with 10 bases remaining between them. CDR1 and CDR2 from the germline V gene are SGHDN and FVKESK. This CDR3 is 15 amino acids long. CDR3 sequence (DNA): TGTGCCAGCAGCCCAGGGATCGTCTCCTACAATGAGCAGTTCTTC. Amino acids: CASSPGIVSYNEQFF.

This rearrangement joins TRBV6-5 to TRBJ2-7; TRBD2 matches 10 bases. Trimming removed 0 bases from V and 0 bases from J; junction bases left unmatched: 11. The CDR3 runs to 19 residues. The germline V gene has CDR1 MNHEY and CDR2 SVGAGI. DNA of the CDR3: TGTGCCAGCAGTTACTCGACGCAGGTTAGCGGGGGGCTCTCCTACGAGCAGTACGTC. It encodes CASSYSTQVSGGLSYEQYV.

This clonotype was seen repeatedly, ten times or more. The rearrangement joins TRBV10-3 to TRBJ2-2; no definite D call. This CDR3 has 12 residues. Germline lookup yields CDR1 ENHRY and CDR2 SYGVKD. Trimming took off 3 bases at V and 6 bases at J, with 5 bases between the two ends. CDR3: CAISEGPGELFF. The CDR3, as DNA: TGTGCCATCAGTGAAGGGCCCGGGGAGCTGTTTTTT.

Comment on this clonotype: This may be a read error, as it is one base from a much larger clone. This chain links TRBV14 with TRBJ1-2, with TRBD1 matching over 8 bases. Germline trimming cut 3 bases from V and 6 bases from J; bases unmatched to any gene: 9. The CDR3 totals 15 residues. Germline V gives CDR1 SGHDN, CDR2 FVKESK. In DNA, the CDR3 is TGTGCCAGCAGCCAGTTGCAGGGGGCGCATGATGGCTACACCTTC. As protein: CASSQLQGAHDGYTF.

This clonotype has ten or more counts. The V gene is TRBV7-9, the J gene TRBJ1-4; D may be TRBD1 (5 bases). V was shortened by 5 bases and J by 2 bases, with 15 bases between the two germline ends. In germline, CDR1 is SEHNR, CDR2 FQNEAQ (reference sequence). The CDR3 sequence is 16 residues long. The CDR3 loop reads CASSSGPRATNEKLFF. CDR3 sequence (DNA): TGTGCCAGCAGCAGCGGACCCAGGGCGACTAATGAAAAACTGTTTTTT.

This clonotype was counted ten times or more. The rearrangement uses TRBV4-1 and TRBJ1-4; 8 bases are a match to TRBD1. CDR3 length equals 17 residues. CDR1 and CDR2 from the germline V gene are MGHRA and YSYEKL. Trimming removed 3 bases from V and 8 bases from J; junction bases left unmatched: 14. The CDR3 region is CASSHPPAGQEGEKLFF. CDR3 coding DNA: TGCGCCAGCAGCCATCCCCCAGCGGGACAGGAGGGGGAAAAACTGTTTTTT.

This clonotype was counted between two and nine times. V and J are TRBV15 and TRBJ1-2; no reliable D call. Trimming left V 0 bases short and J 1 base short, with 15 bases between. This CDR3 has 17 amino acids. The germline gives CDR1 LNHNV, CDR2 YYDKDF (reference sequence). CDR3 amino acids: CATSRDSFRLLNYGYTF. The CDR3 region has the DNA TGTGCCACCAGCAGAGATTCCTTTCGGTTACTTAACTATGGCTACACCTTC.

This clonotype occurred a few times. The rearrangement links TRBV20-1 to TRBJ2-1; possible D gene TRBD2, 6 bases. The germline gives CDR1 DFQATT, CDR2 SNEGSKA (reference sequence). This CDR3 region has 16 residues. V shed 3 bases and J shed 4 bases, with 19 bases lying between them. Here the CDR3 DNA reads TGCAGTGCTAGTAAACCCGCACGCCGGGGGTACAATGAGCAGTTCTTC. Protein: CSASKPARRGYNEQFF.

This clonotype was observed many times. The genes are TRBV7-9 and TRBJ2-1, with 7 bases identical to TRBD1. Germline V gives CDR1 SEHNR, CDR2 FQNEAQ (reference sequence). The CDR3 sequence is 17 residues long. The V and J ends lost 1 base and 8 bases, in that order; junction bases with no gene match: 14. The CDR3 coding sequence is TGTGCCAGCAGCTTAGGCCCGACAGGGCCGGGAAACGATGAGCAGTTCTTC. Protein sequence: CASSLGPTGPGNDEQFF.

This clonotype was detected many times. The gene calls are TRBV4-1 and TRBJ1-5; no clear D. CDR1 is MGHRA and CDR2 is YSYEKL in the germline V gene. Trimming left V 0 bases short and J 3 bases short, with 12 bases between. This CDR3 region has 16 residues. CDR3 amino acids: CASSQERGRYNQPQHF. The DNA of the CDR3 is TGCGCCAGCAGCCAAGAACGAGGGCGGTACAATCAGCCCCAGCATTTT.

The rearrangement joins TRBV12-3 or TRBV12-4 to TRBJ2-1, with a tentative D call TRBD1 (5 bases). Trimming took 3 bases from V and 8 from J, leaving 14 bases between them. The length of the CDR3 is 14 residues. The CDR3 here is CASSLGGAVYEQFF. Written as DNA, the CDR3 is TGTGCCAGCAGTTTGGGTGGGGCGGTCTATGAGCAGTTCTTC.

CDR3 in DNA: TGTGCCAGCAGTGAACCCCCGAATGGGGGGACTGAAGCTTTCTTT. It codes for CASSEPPNGGTEAFF. The chain has TRBV6-1 and TRBJ1-1; perhaps TRBD1 as D (5 bases). The CDR3 covers 15 residues. V gave up 2 bases and J gave up 5 bases, with 15 bases separating them. Germline CDR1 and CDR2: MNHNS and SASEGT.

This clonotype was recorded at least ten times. The rearrangement uses TRBV15 and TRBJ2-5, with 12 bases lining up with TRBD1. The junction had 8 bases not matched to a gene; V was cut back by 5 bases and J by 4 bases. This CDR3 region has 16 residues. The germline V gene has CDR1 LNHNV and CDR2 YYDKDF (reference sequence). This CDR3 is CATSPGTGGITETQYF. The CDR3 DNA follows: TGTGCCACCAGCCCCGGGACAGGGGGCATCACAGAGACCCAGTACTTC.

The chain couples TRBV19 to TRBJ1-5, with D unresolved. Germline CDR1 and CDR2: LNHDA and SQIVND (reference sequence). V dropped 5 bases and J dropped 9 bases, with 17 bases sitting between them. The CDR3 length is 14 residues. CDR3 coding DNA: TGTGCCAGTAGTTTAGCCCGGGAGCTAAGGCCCCAGCATTTT. It translates to CASSLARELRPQHF.

The V call is TRBV19, the J call TRBJ1-1; the D is unclear. The ends were cut back, 6 bases at V and 8 bases at J, with 13 bases in the middle. This CDR3 region has 12 residues. The V gene's germline CDR1 is LNHDA and CDR2 SQIVND (reference sequence). The CDR3 DNA follows: TGTGCCAGTAGGTCGCCAGCTTTCGAAGCTTTCTTT. This gives the protein CASRSPAFEAFF.

This clonotype showed up just a few times. V and J are TRBV15 and TRBJ1-1; unclear D gene. The CDR3 runs 15 residues. Trimming stripped 3 bases from V and 6 bases from J, with 17 bases between. Germline loops: CDR1 LNHNV, CDR2 YYDKDF (reference sequence). The CDR3 region is CATSRATGVAAEAFF. As DNA, the CDR3 is TGTGCCACCAGCAGGGCGACGGGAGTTGCGGCTGAAGCTTTCTTT.

The chain combines TRBV5-6 with TRBJ2-7; 9 bases align to TRBD2. V lost 4 bases, J lost 2 bases, and 7 bases stayed unmatched. Germline V gene lookup returns CDR1 SGHDT and CDR2 YYEEEE. There are 15 residues in the CDR3. In DNA form, the CDR3 reads TGTGCCAGCAGCGGCGGGAGGGAGAGGACCTACGAGCAGTACGTC. Its translation: CASSGGRERTYEQYV.

The chain couples TRBV7-3 to TRBJ2-5; D is ambiguous. This CDR3 contains 10 residues. Germline CDR1 and CDR2: SGHTA and FQGTGA. Trimming stripped 11 bases from V and 5 bases from J, with 9 bases between. CDR3: CAARLETQYF. The CDR3 bases are TGTGCCGCCCGGCTCGAGACCCAGTACTTC.

V usage is TRBV6-5 and J usage is TRBJ2-3; 10 bases fit TRBD2. The germline gives CDR1 MNHEY, CDR2 SVGAGI. V dropped 4 bases and J dropped 3; count of bases not matched to a gene: 4. This CDR3 spans 15 amino acids. The CDR3, as DNA: TGTGCCAGCAGTTGGACTAGCGGAATGACAGATACGCAGTATTTT. The encoded protein is CASSWTSGMTDTQYF.

This clonotype was seen many times. This chain uses TRBV29-1 with TRBJ1-2, with no clear D. V was trimmed by 7 bases and J by 12 bases, leaving 15 bases between them. CDR1 is SQVTM, CDR2 ANQGSEA, per germline. CDR3 length: 10 residues. CDR3 in amino acids: CSAIEGTDTF. CDR3 in DNA: TGCAGCGCCATAGAAGGTACTGACACCTTC.

This chain joins TRBV4-1 and TRBJ1-5; D unresolved. Germline V gene data show CDR1 as MGHRA and CDR2 as YSYEKL. This CDR3 region has 15 residues. V lost 5 bases to trimming and J lost 2 bases, with 13 bases between them. In DNA form, the CDR3 reads TGCGCCAGCAGCAGAGGTGGAGTGGGCAATCAGCCCCAGCATTTT. Translating gives CASSRGGVGNQPQHF.